The clone carrying this TCR beta chain has more than one count but fewer than ten. The CDR3 runs 12 residues. Germline V gene sequence: CDR1 DFQATT, CDR2 SNEGSKA (reference sequence). The data derive from a study of blood T cells in healthy people across ages. A sample-barcoded 5' primer and a J-beta primer mix were used in a second PCR of about 7 to 12 cycles. Using its own MiXCR run on the 5' RACE reads, TCRdb lists one record per CDR3 protein. This repertoire shows around 1,700,000 distinct CDR3 sequences, approximately 28% found once; its top ten account for more than 6%. Individuals who donated were healthy Caucasians from Russia aged about 6 to 100.

The sequencing input was blood. V gene TRBV20-1 combines with J gene TRBJ1-1; D uncertain. The clonotype originates from a woman in her thirties in good health. The CDR3 DNA is TGCAGCGCAAGGGTCATGAACACTGAAGCTTTCTTT. This sequence encodes CSARVMNTEAFF.